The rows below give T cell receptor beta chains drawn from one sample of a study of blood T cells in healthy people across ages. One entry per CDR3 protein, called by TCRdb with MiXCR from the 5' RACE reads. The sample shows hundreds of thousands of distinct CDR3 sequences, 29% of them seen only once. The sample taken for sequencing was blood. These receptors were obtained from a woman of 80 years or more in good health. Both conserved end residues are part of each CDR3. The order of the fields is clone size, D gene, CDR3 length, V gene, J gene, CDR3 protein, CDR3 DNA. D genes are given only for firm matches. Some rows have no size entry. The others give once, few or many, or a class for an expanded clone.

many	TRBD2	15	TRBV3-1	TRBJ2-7	CASSPMLAGDYEQYF	TGTGCCAGCAGTCCCATGCTAGCGGGGGATTACGAGCAGTACTTC
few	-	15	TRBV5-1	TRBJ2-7	CASSLEARGGYEQYF	TGCGCCAGCAGCTTGGAGGCCAGGGGGGGCTACGAGCAGTACTTC
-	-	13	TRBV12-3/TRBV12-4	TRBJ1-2	CASSLRGLYGYTF	TGTGCCAGCAGTTTACGGGGTTTATATGGCTACACCTTC
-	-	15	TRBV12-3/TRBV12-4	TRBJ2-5	CASSRRPRGLETQYF	TGTGCCAGCAGCCGACGCCCACGGGGGCTGGAGACCCAGTACTTC
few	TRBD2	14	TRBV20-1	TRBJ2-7	CSARLAGAYNEQYF	TGCAGTGCGAGACTAGCGGGGGCCTACAATGAGCAGTACTTC
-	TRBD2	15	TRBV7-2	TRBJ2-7	CASSPSGGNMGEQYF	TGTGCCAGCAGCCCCAGCGGGGGTAACATGGGTGAGCAGTACTTC
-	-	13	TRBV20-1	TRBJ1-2	CSARDPTVYGYTF	TGCAGTGCTAGAGACCCGACAGTATATGGCTACACCTTC
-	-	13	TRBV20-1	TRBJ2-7	CSARDGMTYEQYF	TGCAGTGCTAGAGATGGGATGACCTACGAGCAGTACTTC
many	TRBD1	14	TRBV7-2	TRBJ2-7	CASSSGGDSYEQYF	TGTGCCAGCAGCTCAGGGGGCGACTCCTACGAGCAGTACTTC
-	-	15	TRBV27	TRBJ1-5	CASRLGGGESWPQHF	TGTGCCAGCAGGTTGGGAGGGGGGGAAAGTTGGCCCCAGCATTTT
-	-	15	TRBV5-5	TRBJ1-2	CASSLGQGPTYGYTF	TGTGCCAGCAGCTTGGGTCAGGGGCCGACCTATGGCTACACCTTC
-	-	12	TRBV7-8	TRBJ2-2	CASSLAAGELFF	TGTGCCAGCAGCTTGGCTGCCGGGGAGCTGTTTTTT
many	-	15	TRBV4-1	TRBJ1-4	CASSQDTGFNEKLFF	TGCGCCAGCAGCCAAGATACCGGGTTTAATGAAAAACTGTTTTTT
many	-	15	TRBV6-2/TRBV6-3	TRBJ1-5	CASSSPALPRQPQHF	TGTGCCAGCAGTTCTCCGGCCCTGCCCCGTCAGCCCCAGCATTTT
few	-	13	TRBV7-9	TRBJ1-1	CASSFKGNTEAFF	TGTGCCAGCAGCTTTAAGGGGAACACTGAAGCTTTCTTT
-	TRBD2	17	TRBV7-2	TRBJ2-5	CASRLGLAGVGQETQYF	TGTGCCAGCAGGTTGGGACTAGCGGGAGTCGGACAAGAGACCCAGTACTTC
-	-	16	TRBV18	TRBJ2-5	CASSPLPRGTGETQYF	TGTGCCAGCTCACCATTACCTCGGGGTACGGGAGAGACCCAGTACTTC
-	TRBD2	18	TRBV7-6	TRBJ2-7	CASSLASETSDFSYEQYF	TGTGCCAGCAGCTTAGCGTCGGAGACTAGCGACTTCTCCTACGAGCAGTACTTC
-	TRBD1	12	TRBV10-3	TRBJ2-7	CATEEQGYEQYF	TGTGCCACCGAAGAACAGGGGTACGAGCAGTACTTC
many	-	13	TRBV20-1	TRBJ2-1	CSASESSYNEQFF	TGCAGTGCTAGCGAAAGCTCCTACAATGAGCAGTTCTTC
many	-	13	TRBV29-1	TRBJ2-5	CSVQGQSQETQYF	TGCAGCGTCCAAGGACAATCCCAAGAGACCCAGTACTTC
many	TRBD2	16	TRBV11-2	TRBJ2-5	CASSLVAGGLQETQYF	TGTGCCAGCAGCTTAGTAGCGGGGGGACTCCAAGAGACCCAGTACTTC
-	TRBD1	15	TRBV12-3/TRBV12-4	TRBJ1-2	CASSLAERTGSGYTF	TGTGCCAGCAGTTTAGCAGAACGGACAGGAAGTGGCTACACCTTC
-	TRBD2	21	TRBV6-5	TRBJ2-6	CASSYSLGTSGPYLGANVRTF	TGTGCCAGCAGTTACTCCCTGGGGACTAGCGGGCCCTACTTAGGGGCCAACGTCCGGACTTTC
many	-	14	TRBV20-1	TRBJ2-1	CSARPGASYNEQFF	TGCAGTGCTAGGCCGGGGGCTTCCTACAATGAGCAGTTCTTC
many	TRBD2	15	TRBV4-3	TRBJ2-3	CASSQGLAVTDTQYF	TGCGCCAGCAGCCAGGGACTAGCGGTCACAGATACGCAGTATTTT
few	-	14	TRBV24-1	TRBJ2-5	CATGAQGRGETQYF	TGTGCCACCGGGGCACAGGGCCGAGGGGAGACCCAGTACTTC
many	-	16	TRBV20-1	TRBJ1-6	CSARGTVASYNSPLHF	TGCAGTGCTAGGGGAACAGTAGCTTCCTATAATTCACCCCTCCACTTT
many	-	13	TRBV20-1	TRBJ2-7	CSASDQGPYEQYF	TGCAGTGCTAGTGATCAGGGACCCTACGAGCAGTACTTC
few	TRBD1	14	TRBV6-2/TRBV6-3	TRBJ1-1	CASRHQGGTAEAFF	TGTGCCAGCCGCCACCAGGGCGGGACAGCTGAAGCTTTCTTT